The 6 T cell receptor beta chains below come from one sample, sequenced in a study of Graves' ophthalmopathy and Graves' hyperthyroidism. CDR3 regions of TCR beta were amplified from RNA transcripts. The first-round RT-PCR employed HTBI primers together with the Qiagen OneStep RT-PCR kit. A multiplex PCR was then performed as the second round. Via MiXCR, TCRdb re-called the multiplex PCR reads, giving one row per CDR3 protein. The sample contains around 1.1 million distinct CDR3 sequences, about 35% of which appear only once. Input material: peripheral blood or thyroid tissue (not recorded which). Source of these receptors: an adult man with Graves' hyperthyroidism.

This clonotype turned up a few times. V gene TRBV20-1 combines with J gene TRBJ2-7, with 7 nucleotides matching TRBD2. Trimming cost V 0 bases and J 6 bases; bases outside gene matches: 11. Germline V gene sequence: CDR1 DFQATT, CDR2 SNEGSKA (reference sequence). The CDR3 sequence is 15 residues long. DNA for the CDR3: TGCAGTGCTAGAGAGATCACTAGCGACTCAGCCGAGCAGTACTTC. It codes for CSAREITSDSAEQYF.

The chain links TRBV15 to TRBJ2-5, with TRBD1 as a possible D gene (7 bases). Germline V gene sequence: CDR1 LNHNV, CDR2 YYDKDF (reference sequence). This CDR3 contains 16 residues. The ends were cut back, 0 bases at V and 4 bases at J, with 15 bases in the middle. The CDR3 DNA reads TGTGCCACCAGCAGAGACCCCTCAGGGGGAGGAGAGACCCAGTACTTC. This sequence encodes CATSRDPSGGGETQYF.

A note on this clonotype: In this CDR3 the conserved last residue, phenylalanine or tryptophan, is missing, so a read error is likely. The limits of the CDR3 on the DNA are not certain, so only TCRdb's listed CDR3 is given. This sequence joins TRBV14 and TRBJ1-1; TRBD1 is the table's D call and was not checked against the DNA. Germline assignment: CDR1 SGHDN and CDR2 FVKESK. The CDR3 is made up of 11 amino acids, end residues included. CDR3 residues: CASSHAGQLFY.

There are many counts of this clonotype. The chain uses TRBV7-9 and TRBJ1-1; D is unresolved. Looked up from germline, CDR1 is SEHNR and CDR2 is FQNEAQ (reference sequence). There are 12 residues in the CDR3. Trimming removed 7 bases at V and 6 bases at J, with 12 bases between. The CDR3: CASTPSFSEAFF. The DNA for the CDR3 is TGTGCCAGCACCCCCAGTTTTTCTGAAGCTTTCTTT.

This clonotype has ten or more counts. The chain couples TRBV12-3 or TRBV12-4 to TRBJ1-5; the D is unclear. Between the trimmed V and J ends, which lost 4 bases and 3 bases, there was a span of 4 bases. The CDR3 sequence is 12 residues long. CDR3 protein: CASSSFNQPQHF. The DNA for the CDR3 is TGTGCCAGCAGTTCCTTCAATCAGCCCCAGCATTTT.

This clonotype was seen ten or more times. V and J are TRBV29-1 and TRBJ2-7, with 9 bases that match TRBD1. CDR1 and CDR2 from the germline V gene are SQVTM and ANQGSEA. The CDR3 loop spans 15 amino acids. Trimming removed 5 bases from V and 0 bases from J; junction bases left unmatched: 8. CDR3 residues: CSVYGQGSSSYEQYF. For the CDR3, the DNA is TGCAGCGTTTACGGACAGGGGTCGAGCTCCTACGAGCAGTACTTC.